This TCR beta chain is from a study of T-cell reconstitution after alpha-beta-depleted transplantation in children. Unique molecular identifiers were used in preparing the TCRbeta library. TCRdb recomputed calls from the PCR reads with MiXCR, one row per CDR3 protein. The sample records about 980,000 distinct CDR3 sequences, about 29% being singletons. Overall study results and limits: Newly generated T cells supplied most T-cell counts and diversity one year post-transplant.

The germline V gene has CDR1 DFQATT and CDR2 SNEGSKA (reference sequence). This CDR3 comprises 14 residues. V was clipped by 3 bases and J by 7 bases, with 16 bases between them. In its sample, this clonotype was seen a few times. Antigen unknown. The sample here was PBMCs, mostly from graft donor cells, taken 360 days after TCRalphabeta/CD19-depleted stem cell transplant. The chain has TRBV20-1 and TRBJ2-1; no reliable D call. This TCR derives from a boy younger than two who had a stem cell transplant for SCID, so the T cells may come from the graft donor. The CDR3 region is CSASGPIPANEQFF. CDR3 sequence (DNA): TGCAGTGCTAGCGGACCGATCCCCGCTAATGAGCAGTTCTTC.